This T cell receptor (beta chain) originates from a study of CD8 T cells in ankylosing spondylitis. Study observations and caveats: With a CD8+ phenotype, disease-linked clones were relatively rare in peripheral blood. A TCR beta motif of 8 or 9 highly homologous variants appeared characteristic of ankylosing spondylitis blood.

Quantitative 5'-RACE was performed with molecular barcodes, and it yielded the TCR beta libraries. TCRdb fed the 5' RACE reads into MiXCR, producing one record per CDR3 protein. The sample has 450,000 to 550,000 distinct CDR3 sequences; roughly 5.3% are singletons. Comments on this clonotype: The antigen is unknown.

V lost 9 bases and J lost 7, with 22 bases in between. The germline V gene encodes CDR1 MRHNA and CDR2 SNTAGT. The CDR3 has 15 residues. This clonotype was sampled from a male donor with ankylosing spondylitis. V and J are TRBV6-4 and TRBJ2-1; either TRBD1 or TRBD2 may fit D (6 bases each). Sequenced material: blood, either unsorted or a sorted T cell fraction (not recorded which). The chain's CDR3 is CASTSPRLGGNEQFF. Here the CDR3 DNA reads TGTGCCAGTACGTCACCCCGGTTAGGGGGGAATGAGCAGTTCTTC.